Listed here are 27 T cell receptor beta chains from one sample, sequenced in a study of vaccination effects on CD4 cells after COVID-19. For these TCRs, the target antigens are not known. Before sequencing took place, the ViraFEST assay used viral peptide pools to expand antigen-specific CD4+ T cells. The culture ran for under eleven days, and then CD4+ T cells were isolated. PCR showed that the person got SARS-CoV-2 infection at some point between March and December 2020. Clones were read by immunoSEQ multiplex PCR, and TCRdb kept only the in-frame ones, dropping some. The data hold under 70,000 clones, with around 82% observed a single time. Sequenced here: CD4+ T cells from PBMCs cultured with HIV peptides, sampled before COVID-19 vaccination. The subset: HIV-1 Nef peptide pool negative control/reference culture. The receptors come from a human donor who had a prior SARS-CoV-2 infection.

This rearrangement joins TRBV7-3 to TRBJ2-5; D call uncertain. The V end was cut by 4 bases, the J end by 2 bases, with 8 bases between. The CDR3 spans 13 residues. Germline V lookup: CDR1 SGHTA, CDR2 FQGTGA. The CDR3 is CASSSQRQETQYF. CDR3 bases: TGTGCCAGCAGCTCCCAAAGGCAAGAGACCCAGTACTTC.

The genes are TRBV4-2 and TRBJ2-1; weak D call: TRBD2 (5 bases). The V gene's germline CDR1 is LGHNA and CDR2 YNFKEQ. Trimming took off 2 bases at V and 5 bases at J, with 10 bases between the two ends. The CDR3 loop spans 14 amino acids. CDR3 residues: CASSQKPGNNEQFF. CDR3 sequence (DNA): TGTGCCAGCAGCCAAAAGCCGGGGAACAATGAGCAGTTCTTC.

CDR3 sequence: CASREGRNQPQHF. For the CDR3, the DNA is TGTGCCAGCAGGGAGGGTCGCAATCAGCCCCAGCATTTT. The chain carries TRBV6-5 and TRBJ1-5; no firm D call. Germline V gene lookup returns CDR1 MNHEY and CDR2 SVGAGI. With 6 bases removed from V and 2 bases from J, the gap between germline ends came to 8 bases. The CDR3 sequence is 13 residues long.

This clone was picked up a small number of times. The chain's CDR3 is CASSFIDTGELFF. The CDR3 nucleotides are TGTGCCAGCAGTTTCATCGACACCGGGGAGCTGTTTTTT. The rearrangement links TRBV12-3 or TRBV12-4 to TRBJ2-2; D is undetermined. The CDR3 sequence is 13 residues long. Trimming removed 3 bases from V and 3 bases from J, with 5 bases in between.

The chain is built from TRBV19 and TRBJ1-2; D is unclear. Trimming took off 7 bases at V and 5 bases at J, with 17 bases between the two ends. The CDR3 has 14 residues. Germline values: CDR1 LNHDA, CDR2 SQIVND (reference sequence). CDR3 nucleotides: TGTGCCAGTATGTCGGACCGTAGGATATATGGCTACACCTTC. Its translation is CASMSDRRIYGYTF.

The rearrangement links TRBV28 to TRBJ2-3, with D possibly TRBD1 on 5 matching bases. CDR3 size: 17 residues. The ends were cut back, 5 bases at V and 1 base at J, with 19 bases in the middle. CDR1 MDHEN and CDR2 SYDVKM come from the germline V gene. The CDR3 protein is CASSTKFRVAGTDTQYF. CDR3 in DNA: TGTGCCAGCAGTACAAAGTTCAGGGTGGCTGGCACAGATACGCAGTATTTT. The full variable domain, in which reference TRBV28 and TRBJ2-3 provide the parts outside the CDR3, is DVKVTQSSRYLVKRTGEKVFLECVQDMDHENMFWYRQDPGLGLRLIYFSYDVKMKEKGDIPEGYSVSREKKERFSLILESASTNQTSMYLCASSTKFRVAGTDTQYFGPGTRLTVL.

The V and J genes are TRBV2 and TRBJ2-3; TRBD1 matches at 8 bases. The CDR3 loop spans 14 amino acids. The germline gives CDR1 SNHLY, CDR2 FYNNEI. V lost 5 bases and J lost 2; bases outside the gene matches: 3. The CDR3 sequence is CASSIQGDTDTQYF. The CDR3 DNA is TGTGCCAGCAGTATACAGGGGGACACAGATACGCAGTATTTT.

CDR3 in DNA: TGCGCCAGCAGCCCGACTTTTGCGGGACCCAGGGAGCAGTTCTTC. Translating it yields CASSPTFAGPREQFF. The V call is TRBV5-1, the J call TRBJ2-1, with D perhaps matching TRBD2 (6 bases). CDR1 SGHRS and CDR2 YFSETQ come from the germline V gene. The CDR3 is made up of 15 amino acids. The V and J ends lost 4 bases and 10 bases respectively, with 21 bases between them.

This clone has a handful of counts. DNA of the CDR3: TGTGCCAGCAGTTTAGGAGAATCACCCCTCCACTTT. Translating gives CASSLGESPLHF. The chain links TRBV28 to TRBJ1-6; no clear D. Germline values: CDR1 MDHEN, CDR2 SYDVKM. V lost 2 bases and J lost 10, with 6 bases in between. This CDR3 has 12 residues.

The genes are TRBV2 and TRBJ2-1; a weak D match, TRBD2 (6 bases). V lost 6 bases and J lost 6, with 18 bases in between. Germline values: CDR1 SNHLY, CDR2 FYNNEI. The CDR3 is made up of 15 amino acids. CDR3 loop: CASSEPLAISNEQFF. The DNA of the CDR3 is TGTGCCAGCAGCGAACCTCTAGCGATCTCCAATGAGCAGTTCTTC.

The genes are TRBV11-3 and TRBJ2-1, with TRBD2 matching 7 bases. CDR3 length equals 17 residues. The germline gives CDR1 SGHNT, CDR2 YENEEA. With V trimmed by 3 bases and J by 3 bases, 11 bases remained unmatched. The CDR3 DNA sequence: TGTGCCAGCAGCTTTCTCGGCTATGCGGGGGTCTACAATGAGCAGTTCTTC. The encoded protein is CASSFLGYAGVYNEQFF.

CDR3 region: CATSRGGGPSSGANVLTF. The CDR3 DNA reads TGTGCCACCAGCAGAGGGGGGGGGCCGAGCTCTGGGGCCAACGTCCTGACTTTC. The chain employs TRBV15 and TRBJ2-6; D is perhaps TRBD2 (7 bases). Germline CDR1 and CDR2: LNHNV and YYDKDF (reference sequence). CDR3 length equals 18 residues. V was trimmed by 1 base and J by 0 bases, leaving 13 bases between them.

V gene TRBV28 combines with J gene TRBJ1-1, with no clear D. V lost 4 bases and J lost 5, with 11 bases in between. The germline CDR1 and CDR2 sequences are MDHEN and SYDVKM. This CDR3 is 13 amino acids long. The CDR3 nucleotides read TGTGCCAGCAGTTCACCGGGTCCGACTGAAGCTTTCTTT. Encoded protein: CASSSPGPTEAFF.

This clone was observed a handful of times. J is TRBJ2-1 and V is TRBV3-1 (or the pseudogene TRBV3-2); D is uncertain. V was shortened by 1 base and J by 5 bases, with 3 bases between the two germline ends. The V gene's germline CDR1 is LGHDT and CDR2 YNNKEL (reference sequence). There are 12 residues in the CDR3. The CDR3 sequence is CASSQVDNEQFF. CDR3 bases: TGTGCCAGCAGCCAAGTAGACAATGAGCAGTTCTTC.

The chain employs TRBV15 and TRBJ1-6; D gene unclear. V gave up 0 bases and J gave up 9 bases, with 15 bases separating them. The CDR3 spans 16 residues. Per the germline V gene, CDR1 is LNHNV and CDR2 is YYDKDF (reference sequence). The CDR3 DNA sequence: TGTGCCACCAGCAGAGATAGAACCATCGGTAGTTCACCCCTCCACTTT. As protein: CATSRDRTIGSSPLHF.

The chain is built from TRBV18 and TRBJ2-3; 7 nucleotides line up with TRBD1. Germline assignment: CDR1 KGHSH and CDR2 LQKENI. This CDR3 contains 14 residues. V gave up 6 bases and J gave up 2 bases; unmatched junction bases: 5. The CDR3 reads CASSLTGNTDTQYF. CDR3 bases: TGTGCCAGCTCCCTGACAGGGAACACAGATACGCAGTATTTT.

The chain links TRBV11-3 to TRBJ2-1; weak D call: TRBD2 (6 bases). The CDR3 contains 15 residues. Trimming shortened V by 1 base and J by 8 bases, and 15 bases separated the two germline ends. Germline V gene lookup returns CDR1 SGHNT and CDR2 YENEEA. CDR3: CASSLGEEGVHEQFF. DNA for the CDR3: TGTGCCAGCAGCTTAGGGGAGGAGGGTGTCCATGAGCAGTTCTTC.

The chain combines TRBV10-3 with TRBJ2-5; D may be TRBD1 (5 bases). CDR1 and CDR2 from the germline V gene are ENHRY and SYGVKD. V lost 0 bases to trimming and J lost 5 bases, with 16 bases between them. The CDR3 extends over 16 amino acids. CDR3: CAISESSRGWMETQYF. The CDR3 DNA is TGTGCCATCAGTGAGTCGTCTAGGGGATGGATGGAGACCCAGTACTTC.

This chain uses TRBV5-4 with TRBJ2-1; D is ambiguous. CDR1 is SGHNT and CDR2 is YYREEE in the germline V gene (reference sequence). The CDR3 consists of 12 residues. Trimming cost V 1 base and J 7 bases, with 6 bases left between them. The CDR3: CASSLIENEQFF. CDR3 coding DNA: TGTGCCAGCAGCTTGATCGAGAATGAGCAGTTCTTC. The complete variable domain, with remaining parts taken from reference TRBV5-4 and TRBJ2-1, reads ETGVTQSPTHLIKTRGQQVTLRCSSQSGHNTVSWYQQALGQGPQFIFQYYREEENGRGNFPPRFSGLQFPNYSSELNVNALELDDSALYLCASSLIENEQFFGPGTRLTVL.

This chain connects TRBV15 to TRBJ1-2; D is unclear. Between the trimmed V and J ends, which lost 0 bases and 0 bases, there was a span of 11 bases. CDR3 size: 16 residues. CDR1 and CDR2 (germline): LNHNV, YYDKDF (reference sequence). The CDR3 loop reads CATSRDLRGANYGYTF. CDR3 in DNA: TGTGCCACCAGCAGAGATTTACGAGGAGCTAACTATGGCTACACCTTC.

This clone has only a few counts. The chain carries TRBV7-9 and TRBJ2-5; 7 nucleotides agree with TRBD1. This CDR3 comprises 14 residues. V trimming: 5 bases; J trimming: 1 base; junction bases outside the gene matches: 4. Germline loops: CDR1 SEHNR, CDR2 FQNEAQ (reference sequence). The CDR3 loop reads CASSPTGFQETQYF. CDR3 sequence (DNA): TGTGCCAGCAGCCCGACAGGGTTCCAAGAGACCCAGTACTTC.

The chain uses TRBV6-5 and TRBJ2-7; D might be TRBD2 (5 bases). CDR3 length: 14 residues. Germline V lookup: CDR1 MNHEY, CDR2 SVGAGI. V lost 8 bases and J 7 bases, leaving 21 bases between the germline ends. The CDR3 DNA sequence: TGTGCCAGCCTAAACCGTCGGGGTTCGGGAGAGCAGTACTTC. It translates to CASLNRRGSGEQYF.

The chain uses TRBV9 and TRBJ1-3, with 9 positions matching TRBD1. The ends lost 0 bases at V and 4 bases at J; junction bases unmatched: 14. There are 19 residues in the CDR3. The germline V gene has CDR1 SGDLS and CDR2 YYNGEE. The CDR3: CASSVVTGGCTSSGNTIYF. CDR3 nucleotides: TGTGCCAGCAGCGTAGTTACAGGGGGCTGCACTTCGTCCGGAAACACCATATATTTT.

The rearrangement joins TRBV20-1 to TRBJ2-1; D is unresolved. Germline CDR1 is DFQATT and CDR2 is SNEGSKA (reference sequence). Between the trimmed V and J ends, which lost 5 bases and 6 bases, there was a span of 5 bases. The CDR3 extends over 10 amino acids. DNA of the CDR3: TGCAGTGCTGTCGGCAATGAGCAGTTCTTC. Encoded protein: CSAVGNEQFF.

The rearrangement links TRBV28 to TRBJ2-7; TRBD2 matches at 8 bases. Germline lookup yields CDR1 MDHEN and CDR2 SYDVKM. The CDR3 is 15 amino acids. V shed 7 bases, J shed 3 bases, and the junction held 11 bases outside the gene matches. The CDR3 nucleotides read TGTGCCAGCACCGATTTACGGGGGGGCGGCTACGAGCAGTACTTC. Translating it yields CASTDLRGGGYEQYF.

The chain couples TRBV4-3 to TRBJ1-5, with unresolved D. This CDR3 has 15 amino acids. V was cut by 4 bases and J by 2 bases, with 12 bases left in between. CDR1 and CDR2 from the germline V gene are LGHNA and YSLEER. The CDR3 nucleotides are TGCGCCAGCAGCCTTTCGATTGTAGGCAATCAGCCCCAGCATTTT. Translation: CASSLSIVGNQPQHF.

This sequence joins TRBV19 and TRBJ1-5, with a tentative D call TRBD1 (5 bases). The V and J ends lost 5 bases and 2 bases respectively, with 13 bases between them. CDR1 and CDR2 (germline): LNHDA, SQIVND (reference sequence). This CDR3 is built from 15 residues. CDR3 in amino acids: CASSQTAGGNQPQHF. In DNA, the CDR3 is TGTGCCAGTAGTCAGACGGCGGGGGGCAATCAGCCCCAGCATTTT.